This TCR beta chain derives from a study of OX40 agonist ivuxolimab in advanced cancers. In terms of the full investigation: Ivuxolimab, which targeted the costimulatory receptor OX40 (CD134), was an agonistic, fully human IgG2 monoclonal antibody. Intravenous ivuxolimab was administered to patients every 2 weeks at six dose levels: 0.01, 0.1, 0.3, 1.5, 3 and 10 mg/kg. Of the approximately 50 dose-escalation patients, hepatocellular carcinoma was present in about 20, melanoma in approximately 15, renal cell carcinoma in 9 and head and neck cancer in 9. A male proportion of roughly 80% and a mean age of approximately 58 years, ranging from 23 to 79, were recorded for the dose-escalation cohort. Prior anti-PD-1, anti-PD-L1 or anti-CTLA-4 therapy was permitted, and checkpoint inhibitors had been received by under 50% of dose-escalation patients. Partial responses were achieved by three dose-escalation patients, of whom one had hepatocellular carcinoma and two had cutaneous melanoma. The point of sequencing TCRbeta in the periphery was to test whether ivuxolimab changed TCR sequence diversity and drove clonal T-cell expansion. The paper describes the monotherapy dose-escalation part (N of about 57 patients) of the phase I trial of ivuxolimab.

General conclusions and limits of the study: After ivuxolimab, expanded clones were on average more numerous among CD8+ T cells than among CD4+ T cells. Which antigens the clonally expanded peripheral T cells were specific for was not determined. In the 0.1-3.0 mg/kg groups, partial responders had among the lowest normalized peripheral clonal expansion, particularly in CD8+ T cells. Low levels of normalized T-cell clonal expansion were also seen in some patients who did not respond. At doses of 0.1 to 3.0 mg/kg, clonal expansion of both CD4+ and CD8+ T cells in blood was seen between baseline and week 6.

The trial excluded patients who had a history of autoimmune disease or were on systemic immunosuppression. Peripheral blood for TCR sequencing was collected from all dose cohorts at baseline, on cycle 4 day 1, and on cycle 7 day 1. Samples came from an open-label, multicenter, first-in-human phase I dose-escalation trial of ivuxolimab. Adults with locally advanced or metastatic head and neck squamous cell, hepatocellular, melanoma or renal cell carcinoma were enrolled in the trial. Before TCR sequencing, CD4+ T cells and CD8+ T cells were sorted from peripheral blood as separate populations. Comment on this clone: Its antigen remains undetermined. There are no base qualities to consult, and no much larger clone falls within one base.

Genomic DNA was isolated from the sorted cells so that the TCRbeta CDR3 region could be sequenced. The immunoSEQ Assay was used to sequence the TCRbeta CDR3 regions. TCRdb re-hosts the immuneACCESS table, in-frame sequences only. Its copies lack some clones; in the studies checked, an unresolved V gene accounts for under half of them, and the cause for the rest is not known. Within this sample are roughly 82,000 clones, with roughly 90% of them counted one time only. The ten top clones hold about a tenth of the sample. Sequenced material: CD4+ or CD8+ T cells sorted from blood, taken in a trial of the OX40 agonist ivuxolimab. The receptor's source is an adult with an advanced solid tumor such as melanoma, head and neck, liver or kidney cancer.

At the DNA level, the sequence is TGTGCCATCAGTGAGCGGGCTAGCGGGAGTTCCTACAATGAGCAGTTCTTC. The translation is CAISERASGSSYNEQFF. The chain is made from TRBV10-3 and TRBJ2-1, with TRBD2 matching 10 junction bases. V ends up 2 bases short and J 1 base short, with an unmatched junction base count of 5. The germline V gene encodes CDR1 ENHRY and CDR2 SYGVKD. From cysteine to phenylalanine, the CDR3 is 17 amino acids long. The retained sequence is limited to the CDR3, 51 bases, with the frame set at the first base.